Detailed here is one T cell receptor beta chain. The antigen is undetermined. This sample was included in a study of cytotoxic CD8 clonotypes in ibrutinib-treated CLL. Points from the study as a whole: Under treatment, the uncommon public clonotypes either contracted or remained stable.

The ends were cut back, 5 bases at V and 6 bases at J, with 14 bases in the middle. Germline V gives CDR1 MNHEY, CDR2 SMNVEV (reference sequence). The length of the CDR3 is 14 residues. Deep sequencing aimed at 1 in 200,000 to 1 in 1 million T cells' resolution. The assay was immunoSEQ multiplex PCR, and TCRdb's table has in-frame clones only and misses some. Of about 310,000 clones in the sample, roughly 79% were seen once. This specimen was PBMCs, taken before ibrutinib treatment. The chain uses TRBV27 and TRBJ2-1, with D maybe TRBD1 (5 bases). This TCR came from a human donor with chronic lymphocytic leukemia. CDR3 sequence (DNA): TGTGCCAGCAGTCATGCAGGGAATAGCAATGAGCAGTTCTTC. Its translation: CASSHAGNSNEQFF.